One sample yielded the 2 T cell receptor beta chains listed below, sequenced in a study of T cell responses to AZD1222 COVID-19 vaccine. Sequencing used immunoSEQ multiplex PCR; TCRdb keeps in-frame clones, though not all of them. The sample lists 200,000 to 250,000 clones, 93% seen once, with roughly 1% in the top ten. The sequences come from peripheral blood, collected on day 0 of MenACWY control vaccination. These receptors all come from an adult in good health.

J is TRBJ1-2 and V is TRBV19; 8 nucleotides align to TRBD1. The V and J ends lost 6 bases and 0 bases, in that order; junction bases with no gene match: 3. The CDR3 is 14 residues long. Germline V gene data show CDR1 as LNHDA and CDR2 as SQIVND (reference sequence). The CDR3 nucleotides are TGTGCCAGTAGCGGACAGGGCGCTAACTATGGCTACACCTTC. Protein product: CASSGQGANYGYTF.

The DNA for the CDR3 is TGTGCCAGCAGCAACACAGGGTTCCAGTACTTC. Its translation: CASSNTGFQYF. This rearrangement joins TRBV7-2 to TRBJ2-7; weak D call: TRBD1 (6 bases). V lost 5 bases to trimming and J lost 10 bases, with 12 bases between them. This CDR3 comprises 11 residues. Germline V lookup: CDR1 SGHTA, CDR2 FQGNSA.